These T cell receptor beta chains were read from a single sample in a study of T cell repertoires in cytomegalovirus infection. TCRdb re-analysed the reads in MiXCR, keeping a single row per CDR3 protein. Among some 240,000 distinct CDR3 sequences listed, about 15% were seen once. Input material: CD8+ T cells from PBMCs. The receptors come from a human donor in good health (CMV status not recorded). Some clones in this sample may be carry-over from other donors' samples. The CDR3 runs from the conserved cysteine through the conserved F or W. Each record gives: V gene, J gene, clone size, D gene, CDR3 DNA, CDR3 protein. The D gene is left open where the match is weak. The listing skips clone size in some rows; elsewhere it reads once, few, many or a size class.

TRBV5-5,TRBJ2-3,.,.,TGTGCCAGCAGCTTCTTCGGCACAGATACGCAGTATTTT,CASSFFGTDTQYF
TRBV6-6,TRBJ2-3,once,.,TGTGCCAGCAGTTCAACCGCTCTCAACACAGATACGCAGTATTTT,CASSSTALNTDTQYF
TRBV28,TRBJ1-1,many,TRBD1,TGTGCCAGCAGCCCAAGGACAGGCAGAGTGAACACTGAAGCTTTCTTT,CASSPRTGRVNTEAFF
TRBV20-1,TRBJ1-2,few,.,TGCAGTGCTAGAGATAGGCGCGAACCGGGCTATGGCTACACCTTC,CSARDRREPGYGYTF
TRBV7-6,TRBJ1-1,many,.,TGTGCCAGCAGCCAGAGGCCAGGGTCCATGAACACTGAAGCTTTCTTT,CASSQRPGSMNTEAFF
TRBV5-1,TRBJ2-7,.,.,TGCGCCAGGAGCTTGGAGACGGTTCTCGGGGAGCAGTACTTC,CARSLETVLGEQYF
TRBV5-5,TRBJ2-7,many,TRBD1,TGTGCCAGCAGCTTGGGACAGGGGGCGAACGAGCAGTACTTC,CASSLGQGANEQYF
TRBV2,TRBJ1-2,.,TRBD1,TGTGCCAGCCTAGGGGACAGGGCCCACTATGGCTACACCTTC,CASLGDRAHYGYTF
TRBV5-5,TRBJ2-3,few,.,TGTGCCAGCAGCTTAACCCGCACAGATACGCAGTATTTT,CASSLTRTDTQYF
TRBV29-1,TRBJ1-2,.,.,TGCAGCTGCAAACATGCAGGGGACTATGGCTACACCTTC,CSCKHAGDYGYTF
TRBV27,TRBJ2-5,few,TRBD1,TGTGCCAGCAGCCCCTCGGACAGGGGGTATGAAGAGACCCAGTACTTC,CASSPSDRGYEETQYF
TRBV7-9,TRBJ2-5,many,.,TGTGCCAGCAGCTCTTCTCGAGAGGGCCTGGGGGAGACCCAGTACTTC,CASSSSREGLGETQYF
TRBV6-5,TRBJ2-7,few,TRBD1,TGTGCCAGCAGCCCGGGACAGCGGGAGCAGTACTTC,CASSPGQREQYF
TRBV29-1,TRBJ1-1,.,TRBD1,TGCAGCGTAGATACCGGGACAGGGGCAACTACGGCTTTCTTT,CSVDTGTGATTAFF
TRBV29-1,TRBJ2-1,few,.,TGCAGCGTTGAGAGAAACTACAATGAGCAGTTCTTC,CSVERNYNEQFF
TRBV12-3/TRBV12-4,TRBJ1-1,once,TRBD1,TGTGCCAGCACCGGACAGGGGGCAGTGAACACTGAAGCTTTCTTT,CASTGQGAVNTEAFF
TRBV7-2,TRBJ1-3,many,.,TGTGCCAGCAGCTTAGGGGGTTCTGGAAACACCATATATTTT,CASSLGGSGNTIYF
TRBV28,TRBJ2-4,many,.,TGTGCCAGCAGTGAGGGCAGTAGCAAAAACATTCAGTACTTC,CASSEGSSKNIQYF
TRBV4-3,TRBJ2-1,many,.,TGCGCCAGCAGCCGCTACGGGGAGCGTGACCTTGACAATGAGCAGTTCTTC,CASSRYGERDLDNEQFF
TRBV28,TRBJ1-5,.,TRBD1,TGTGCCAGCAGTTGGGGGACAGGCTCTAGCAATCAGCCCCAGCATTTT,CASSWGTGSSNQPQHF
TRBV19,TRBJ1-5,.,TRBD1,TGTGCCAGTAGTCCCGGGACAGGGGGCTTCAATCAGCCCCAGCATTTT,CASSPGTGGFNQPQHF
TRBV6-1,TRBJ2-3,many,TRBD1,TGTGCCACCTCTACAGGGGGGACGGGCACAGATACGCAGTATTTT,CATSTGGTGTDTQYF
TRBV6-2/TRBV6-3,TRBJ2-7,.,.,TGTGCCAGCAGTATCGGGGTATACGAGCAGTACTTC,CASSIGVYEQYF
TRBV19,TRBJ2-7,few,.,TGTGCCAGTAGCAACGTCGGAGGGACCGAGCAGTACTTC,CASSNVGGTEQYF
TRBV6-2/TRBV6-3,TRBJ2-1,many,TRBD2,TGTGCCAGCAGTTACCGAGCGGGGGCCTCCTACAATGAGCAGTTCTTC,CASSYRAGASYNEQFF
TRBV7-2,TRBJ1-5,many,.,TGTGCCAGCAGCTTAAACAGGGAGGGGAGCAATCAGCCCCAGCATTTT,CASSLNREGSNQPQHF
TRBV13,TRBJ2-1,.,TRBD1,TGTGCCAGCAAAACCGGGACAGGGGCGTTCTCCTACAATGAGCAGTTCTTC,CASKTGTGAFSYNEQFF
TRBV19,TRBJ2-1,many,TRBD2,TGTGCCAGTAGTCGGGGGGGAGATTACAATGAGCAGTTCTTC,CASSRGGDYNEQFF
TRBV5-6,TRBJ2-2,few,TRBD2,TGTGCCAGCAGCCCACTAGCGGGGCCCTACACCGGGGAGCTGTTTTTT,CASSPLAGPYTGELFF
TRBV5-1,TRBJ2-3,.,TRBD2,TGCGCCAGCGCCTTAGCGGGGGGGGAGTCTAGCACAGATACGCAGTATTTT,CASALAGGESSTDTQYF
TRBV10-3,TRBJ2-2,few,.,TGTGCCACCCTTACCACGTTAAAACAGGGCGGCGGCACCGGGGAGCTGTTTTTT,CATLTTLKQGGGTGELFF
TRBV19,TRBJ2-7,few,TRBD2,TGTGCCAGTAGTATCTCCCTAGCGGAGTCCTACGAGCAGTACTTC,CASSISLAESYEQYF
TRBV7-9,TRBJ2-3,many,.,TGTGCCAGCAGCTTAGTCAGGGTGACAGATACGCAGTATTTT,CASSLVRVTDTQYF
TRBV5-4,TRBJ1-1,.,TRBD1,TGTGCCAGCCACAGGGGAGGGAACACTGAAGCTTTCTTT,CASHRGGNTEAFF
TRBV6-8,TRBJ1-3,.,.,TGTGCCAGCAGTTACTCTACGGGGATGCACTCTGGAAACACCATATATTTT,CASSYSTGMHSGNTIYF
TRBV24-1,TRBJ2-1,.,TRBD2,TGTGCCACCAGTGAGGGTACCTTAGCGGGGGGGCTCTACAATGAGCAGTTCTTC,CATSEGTLAGGLYNEQFF
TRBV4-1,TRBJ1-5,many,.,TGCGCCAGCAGCCAGGGCAATCAGCCCCAGCATTTT,CASSQGNQPQHF
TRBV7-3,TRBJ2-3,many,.,TGTGCCAGCAGCTCCGACGGAAGCACAGATACGCAGTATTTT,CASSSDGSTDTQYF
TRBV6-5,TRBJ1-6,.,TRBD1,TGTGCCAGCAGTTACTCGGGACAGGGATTTAATTCACCCCTCCACTTT,CASSYSGQGFNSPLHF
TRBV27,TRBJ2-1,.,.,TGTGCCAGCAGTTTCAGTCTGGTTTACAATGAGCAGTTCTTC,CASSFSLVYNEQFF
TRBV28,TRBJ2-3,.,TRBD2,TGTGCCAGCAGTTTATTCCCTCCCGGGGGGGGCACAGATACGCAGTATTTT,CASSLFPPGGGTDTQYF
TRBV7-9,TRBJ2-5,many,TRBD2,TGTGCCAGCAGCTCTCTAGCGGGGGGCTCTGAGACCCAGTACTTC,CASSSLAGGSETQYF
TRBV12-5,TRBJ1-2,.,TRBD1,TGTGCTAGTGGTTCCCCGGGACAGGGAGATGGCTACACCTTC,CASGSPGQGDGYTF
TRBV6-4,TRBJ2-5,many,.,TGTGCCAGCAGTGACTGGTCCTTGTGGGGGACCCAAGAGACCCAGTACTTC,CASSDWSLWGTQETQYF
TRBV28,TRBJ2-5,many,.,TGTGCCAGCAGTTTACGGCTTCGGGGGACACAAGAGACCCAGTACTTC,CASSLRLRGTQETQYF
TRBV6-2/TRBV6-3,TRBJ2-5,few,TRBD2,TGTGCCAGCAGTAGTGAGCGGGGGCCGGGAGAGACCCAGTACTTC,CASSSERGPGETQYF
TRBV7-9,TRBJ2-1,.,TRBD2,TGTGCCAGCAGCTTGCGCGGGGGGGCCAATGAGCAGTTCTTC,CASSLRGGANEQFF
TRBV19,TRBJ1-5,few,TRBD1,TGTGCCAGTAGGAGACAGGGGGCGAATGATCAGCCCCAGCATTTT,CASRRQGANDQPQHF
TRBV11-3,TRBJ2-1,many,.,TGTGCCAGCAGCTTGAGGGGGGCCAATGAGCAGTTCTTC,CASSLRGANEQFF
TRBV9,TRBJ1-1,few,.,TGTGCCAGCAGCGTAGGGCAATCAACTGAAGCTTTCTTT,CASSVGQSTEAFF